The clone carrying this TCR beta chain has only a few counts. TCRdb itself ran the 5' RACE reads through MiXCR, one entry per CDR3 protein. The repertoire consists of a few hundred thousand distinct CDR3 sequences, with less than 9.5% occurring once and the leading ten covering around a fifth. These data are taken from a study of T-cell memory formation after mild COVID-19. The TCR comes from a man aged 18 to 30 who had mild COVID-19 (a few samples of this study predate the infection). Cell type and time point are not known. Sample: PBMCs or a T cell subset sorted from them (not recorded which).

DNA of the CDR3: TGTGCCAGCAGCTCCCCTCGAGACATTCAAGAGACCCAGTACTTC. Protein: CASSSPRDIQETQYF. This rearrangement joins TRBV11-2 to TRBJ2-5; no reliable D call. The CDR3 spans 15 residues. Germline CDR1 is SGHAT and CDR2 is FQNNGV. V gave up 4 bases and J gave up 2 bases, with 14 bases separating them.